This TCR beta chain was sequenced for a study of OX40 agonist ivuxolimab in advanced cancers. Study as a whole: Three patients had partial responses: one hepatocellular carcinoma, two cutaneous melanoma.

Any history of autoimmune disease or systemic immunosuppression disqualified patients. Turning to this clone: Its specificity is not known.

Findings and limits, study-wide: The work left the antigen specificity of expanded peripheral T cells undetermined.

Sequencing was performed with immunoSEQ multiplex PCR; in TCRdb, only in-frame clones are kept and a portion is missing. The data contain roughly 26,000 clones, approximately 75% of them singletons. The sequencing used CD4+ or CD8+ T cells sorted from blood, collected in a trial of the OX40 agonist ivuxolimab. The clonotype originates from an adult with an advanced solid tumor such as melanoma, head and neck, liver or kidney cancer.

The CDR3 region has the DNA TGCAGCGTTGAAGATAATGAGCAGTTCTTC. This encodes CSVEDNEQFF. This chain connects TRBV29-1 to TRBJ2-1; D not certain. The CDR3 runs 10 residues. With 0 bases removed from V and 7 bases from J, the gap between germline ends came to 1 base. The germline gives CDR1 SQVTM, CDR2 ANQGSEA.